A single sample is the source of the 19 T cell receptor beta chains below, sequenced in a study of OX40 agonist ivuxolimab in advanced cancers. Sequencing used immunoSEQ multiplex PCR; TCRdb keeps in-frame clones, though not all of them. The sample includes approximately 35,000 clones, 60% to 75% of them seen just once. Sequenced here: CD4+ or CD8+ T cells sorted from blood, sampled in a trial of the OX40 agonist ivuxolimab. The origin of the receptors is an adult with an advanced solid tumor such as melanoma, head and neck, liver or kidney cancer.

This chain connects TRBV18 to TRBJ2-3; possible D gene TRBD1, 5 bases. Trimming stripped 5 bases from V and 2 bases from J, with 11 bases between. The CDR3 spans 14 residues. Germline V CDR1 and CDR2: KGHSH, LQKENI. In DNA form, the CDR3 reads TGTGCCAGCTCAACCAGTGGGGCCACAGATACGCAGTATTTT. Translating gives CASSTSGATDTQYF.

This clone was seen once. The V call is TRBV5-1, the J call TRBJ1-2; TRBD1 matches at 8 bases. V trimming: 0 bases; J trimming: 3 bases; junction bases outside the gene matches: 10. The germline gives CDR1 SGHRS, CDR2 YFSETQ. This CDR3 is built from 17 residues. This chain's CDR3 is CASSLAFPGRGHYGYTF. The DNA of the CDR3 is TGCGCCAGCAGCTTGGCCTTTCCTGGCAGGGGGCACTATGGCTACACCTTC.

The CDR3 DNA reads as TGTGCCAGCAGTTATCAGGGACTGGCTAATGAAAAACTGTTTTTT. It is translated as CASSYQGLANEKLFF. The chain couples TRBV27 to TRBJ1-4; D may be TRBD1 (5 bases). Trimming stripped 4 bases from V and 3 bases from J, with 12 bases between. The CDR3 has 15 amino acids. Looked up from germline, CDR1 is MNHEY and CDR2 is SMNVEV (reference sequence).

This clone was observed a handful of times. CDR3 in amino acids: CATVPGHLNTEAFF. In nucleotides, the CDR3 is TGTGCCACCGTCCCGGGACATCTGAACACTGAAGCTTTCTTT. This chain links TRBV7-6 with TRBJ1-1; the D gene is possibly TRBD1 (6 bases). The germline V gene encodes CDR1 SGHVS and CDR2 FNYEAQ. The CDR3 length is 14 residues. Trimming shortened V by 10 bases and J by 0 bases, and 15 bases separated the two germline ends.

The J gene is TRBJ1-5, the V gene TRBV7-3; D is unresolved. Germline values: CDR1 SGHTA, CDR2 FQGTGA. The CDR3 extends over 16 amino acids. The V and J ends lost 2 bases and 2 bases respectively, with 13 bases between them. Written as DNA, the CDR3 is TGTGCCAGCAGCTTAGTTGGCCTGAGCGGCAATCAGCCCCAGCATTTT. Its protein product is CASSLVGLSGNQPQHF.

J is TRBJ2-4 and V is TRBV28; 7 bases agree with TRBD1. Germline values: CDR1 MDHEN, CDR2 SYDVKM. V lost 4 bases to trimming and J lost 2 bases; unmatched junction nucleotides: 5. The CDR3 length is 15 residues. The CDR3 spells CASSSTGSPKNIQYF. CDR3 DNA sequence: TGTGCCAGCAGTTCGACAGGGTCTCCCAAAAACATTCAGTACTTC.

The chain couples TRBV7-2 to TRBJ2-5, with 7 bases matching TRBD2. Germline loops: CDR1 SGHTA, CDR2 FQGNSA. The CDR3 runs 13 residues. V gave up 5 bases and J gave up 12 bases; unmatched junction bases: 12. CDR3 in amino acids: CASSPGRRGNEYF. For the CDR3, the DNA is TGTGCCAGCAGCCCAGGGAGGCGGGGGAATGAGTACTTC.

CDR3 amino acids: CASSPFRTENSPLHF. DNA for the CDR3: TGTGCCAGCAGCCCTTTTCGGACAGAGAATTCACCCCTCCACTTT. The J gene is TRBJ1-6, the V gene TRBV27, with TRBD1 as a possible D gene (6 bases). With 6 bases removed from V and 7 bases from J, the gap between germline ends came to 16 bases. The CDR3 spans 15 residues. Germline CDR1 reads MNHEY; CDR2 reads SMNVEV (reference sequence).

Only a few counts were recorded for this clone. This chain joins TRBV18 and TRBJ2-2; 7 bases line up with TRBD1. There are 15 residues in the CDR3. Germline V gene sequence: CDR1 KGHSH, CDR2 LQKENI. With V trimmed by 4 bases and J by 4 bases, 6 bases remained unmatched. The CDR3, as DNA: TGTGCCAGCTCACAAAGACAGGGTGGCACCGGGGAGCTGTTTTTT. The encoded protein is CASSQRQGGTGELFF.

V gene TRBV5-1 combines with J gene TRBJ1-6; possible D gene TRBD1, 5 bases. The CDR3 has 15 amino acids. Trimming removed 0 bases from V and 10 bases from J, with 14 bases in between. CDR1 SGHRS and CDR2 YFSETQ come from the germline V gene. CDR3 amino acids: CASSLAGQGKSPLHF. CDR3 bases: TGCGCCAGCAGCTTGGCCGGGCAGGGTAAATCACCCCTCCACTTT.

This clone was counted a few times. The CDR3 DNA reads as TGTGCCAGCAGTGAAGACATGCCTACGCAGTATTTT. As protein: CASSEDMPTQYF. The V gene is TRBV2, the J gene TRBJ2-3, with D hard to call. V was clipped by 1 base and J by 8 bases, with 7 bases between them. The CDR3 contains 12 residues. The germline V gene encodes CDR1 SNHLY and CDR2 FYNNEI.

This chain uses TRBV6-6 with TRBJ1-1, with no clear D. Trimming shortened V by 8 bases and J by 1 base, and 11 bases separated the two germline ends. Per the germline V gene, CDR1 is MNHNY and CDR2 is SVGAGI (reference sequence). The CDR3 loop spans 13 amino acids. The CDR3, as DNA: TGTGCCAGCGGTAGATCTAAGAACACTGAAGCTTTCTTT. It specifies CASGRSKNTEAFF.

The J gene is TRBJ2-7, the V gene TRBV30; 9 nucleotides align to TRBD1. Trimming took 0 bases from V and 3 from J; bases not matched to a gene: 3. The CDR3 extends over 14 amino acids. Germline CDR1 GTSNPN, CDR2 SVGIG (reference sequence). The CDR3 reads CAWSVGTGRYEQYF. The CDR3 nucleotides read TGTGCCTGGAGTGTAGGGACAGGGCGCTACGAGCAGTACTTC.

V usage is TRBV7-9 and J usage is TRBJ1-4; 7 bases are shared with TRBD1. This CDR3 is built from 15 residues. Germline assignment: CDR1 SEHNR and CDR2 FQNEAQ (reference sequence). Trimming removed 2 bases from V and 0 bases from J; junction bases left unmatched: 0. Written as DNA, the CDR3 is TGTGCCAGCAGCTTAAGGGGGCCAACTAATGAAAAACTGTTTTTT. Translated: CASSLRGPTNEKLFF. Combining the CDR3 with reference TRBV7-9 and TRBJ1-4 gives the whole variable domain DTGVSQNPRHKITKRGQNVTFRCDPISEHNRLYWYRQTLGQGPEFLTYFQNEAQLEKSRLLSDRFSAERPKGSFSTLEIQRTEQGDSAMYLCASSLRGPTNEKLFFGSGTQLSVL.

The J gene is TRBJ1-2, the V gene TRBV6-5; TRBD1 might be the D (5 bases). Germline V CDR1 and CDR2: MNHEY, SVGAGI. Trimming took 5 bases from V and 3 from J, leaving 10 bases between them. The CDR3 extends over 13 amino acids. This CDR3 is CASSPGGDYGYTF. The DNA of the CDR3 is TGTGCCAGCAGTCCTGGGGGGGACTATGGCTACACCTTC.

The genes are TRBV6-6 and TRBJ1-4, with a possible D match to TRBD1 (6 bases). The CDR3 length is 14 residues. Germline values: CDR1 MNHNY, CDR2 SVGAGI (reference sequence). V was pared by 4 bases and J by 4 bases, with 10 bases between. In DNA form, the CDR3 reads TGTGCCAGCAGTTGGGGGCATAGTAATGAAAAACTGTTTTTT. Translating gives CASSWGHSNEKLFF.

The chain couples TRBV10-1 to TRBJ2-1; TRBD2 agrees at 10 bases. The CDR3 contains 16 residues. CDR1 is WNHNN and CDR2 is SYGVQD in the germline V gene (reference sequence). After removal of 0 bases from V and 8 bases from J, the junction contained 7 bases not matched to a gene. CDR3: CASSESSGGAMDEQFF. The CDR3 bases are TGCGCCAGCAGTGAGTCGAGCGGGGGGGCCATGGATGAGCAGTTCTTC.

The rearrangement joins TRBV27 to TRBJ2-4; TRBD1 agrees at 9 bases. Germline CDR1 reads MNHEY; CDR2 reads SMNVEV (reference sequence). Trimming removed 8 bases from V and 9 bases from J; junction bases left unmatched: 14. The CDR3 runs to 15 residues. CDR3 in DNA: TGTGCCAGCTCCCCTTGGGGACAGGGACAAGCCATTCAGTACTTC. Its translation is CASSPWGQGQAIQYF.

Worth noting for this clone: This sample also contains other DNA sequences that code for the same CDR3. The genes are TRBV5-1 and TRBJ1-2; TRBD1 is a possible D gene (5 bases). CDR1 and CDR2 (germline): SGHRS, YFSETQ. V was trimmed by 0 bases and J by 3 bases, leaving 15 bases between them. This CDR3 has 16 amino acids. The CDR3: CASSLVLGRGDYGYTF. CDR3 nucleotides: TGCGCCAGCAGCTTGGTATTGGGGCGGGGGGACTATGGCTACACCTTC.